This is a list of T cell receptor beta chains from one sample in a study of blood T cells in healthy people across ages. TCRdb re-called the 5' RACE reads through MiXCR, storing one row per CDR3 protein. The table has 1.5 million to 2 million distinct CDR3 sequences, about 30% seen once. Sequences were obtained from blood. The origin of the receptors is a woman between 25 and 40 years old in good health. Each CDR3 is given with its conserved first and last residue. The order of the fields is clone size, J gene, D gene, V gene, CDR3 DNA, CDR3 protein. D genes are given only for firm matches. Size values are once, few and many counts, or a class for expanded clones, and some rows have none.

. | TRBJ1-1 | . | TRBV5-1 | TGCGCCAGCAGCTCTGACCTCATGAACACTGAAGCTTTCTTT | CASSSDLMNTEAFF
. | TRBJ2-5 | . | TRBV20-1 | TGCAGTGCTAACAGGGAGGATGAGACCCAGTACTTC | CSANREDETQYF
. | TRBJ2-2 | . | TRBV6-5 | TGTGCCAGCAGGACGCAGGGGCAAGTTACCGGGGAGCTGTTTTTT | CASRTQGQVTGELFF
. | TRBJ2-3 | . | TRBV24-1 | TGTGCCACCAGTGAGGCTAAGACAGATACGCAGTATTTT | CATSEAKTDTQYF
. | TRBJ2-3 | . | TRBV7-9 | TGTGCCAGCAGCACCTGGACGGATCAACAGGGTACGCAGTATTTT | CASSTWTDQQGTQYF
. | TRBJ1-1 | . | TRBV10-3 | TGTGCCATCAGTGAGCCACCCCCGCTGGCCTATGCTTTCTTT | CAISEPPPLAYAFF
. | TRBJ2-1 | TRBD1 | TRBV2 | TGTGCCAGCAGCGGGACAGGGGGAATCCCCAATGAGCAGTTCTTC | CASSGTGGIPNEQFF
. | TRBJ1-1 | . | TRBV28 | TGTGCCACCACAGTCATGAACACTGAAGCTTTCTTT | CATTVMNTEAFF
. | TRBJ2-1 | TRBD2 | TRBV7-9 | TGTGCCAGCATCAAAGCTCGAGCGGGGGCACTATACAATGAGCAGTTCTTC | CASIKARAGALYNEQFF
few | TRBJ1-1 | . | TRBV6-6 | TGTGCCAGCAGTGACACAGGGTGGACTGAAGCTTTCTTT | CASSDTGWTEAFF
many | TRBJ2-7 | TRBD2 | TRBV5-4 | TGTGCCAGCAGCTCGAGGGCTAGCGGGGACTCCTACGAGCAGTACTTC | CASSSRASGDSYEQYF
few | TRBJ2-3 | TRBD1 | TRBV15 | TGTGCCACCAGCAGCTATACCGGGACAGATAGCACAGATACGCAGTATTTT | CATSSYTGTDSTDTQYF
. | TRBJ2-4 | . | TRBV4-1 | TGCGCCAGCAGCCAAGTTTCCCTCTCAAACATTCAGTACTTC | CASSQVSLSNIQYF
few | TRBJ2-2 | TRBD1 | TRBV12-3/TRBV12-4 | TGTGCCAGCAGTCAGGACAGGAGGACCGGGGAGCTGTTTTTT | CASSQDRRTGELFF
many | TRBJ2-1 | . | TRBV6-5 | TGTGCCAGCAGTCCGTTGGGACCCCAGTCGGGTTACAATGAGCAGTTCTTC | CASSPLGPQSGYNEQFF
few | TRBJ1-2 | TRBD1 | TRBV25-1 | TGTGCCAGCACCTCCGGGACAGACTATGGCTACACCTTC | CASTSGTDYGYTF
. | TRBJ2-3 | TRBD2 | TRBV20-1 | TGCAGTGCTGCCGAGACTAGCGGGAGTACAGATACGCAGTATTTT | CSAAETSGSTDTQYF
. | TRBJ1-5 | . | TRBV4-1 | TGCGCCAGCAGCCAAGGACGGGCGACGGGGGCAGTGGGCAATCAGCCCCAGCATTTT | CASSQGRATGAVGNQPQHF
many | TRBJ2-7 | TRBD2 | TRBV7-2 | TGTGCCAGCAGCCCAGATGGGGGTAGCGGGAACTATCGGCCCCTCGAGCAGTACTTC | CASSPDGGSGNYRPLEQYF
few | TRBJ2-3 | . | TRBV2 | TGTGCCAGCAGTGGAGAGTCAGATACGCAGTATTTT | CASSGESDTQYF
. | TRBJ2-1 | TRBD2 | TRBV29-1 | TGCAGCGTTGAATACCTAGCGGGGGTCAATGAGCAGTTCTTC | CSVEYLAGVNEQFF
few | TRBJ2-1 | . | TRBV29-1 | TGCAGCGTTGCCAGGAACAGCAATGAGCAGTTCTTC | CSVARNSNEQFF
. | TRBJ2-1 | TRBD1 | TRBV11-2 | TGTGCCAGCAGCTCGCTACCGGGACAGGGAATGTACAATGAGCAGTTCTTC | CASSSLPGQGMYNEQFF
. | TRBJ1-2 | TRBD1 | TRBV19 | TGTGCCAGTGGATGGGACAGGGGGCAGAACTATGGCTACACCTTC | CASGWDRGQNYGYTF
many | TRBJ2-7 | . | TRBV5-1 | TGCGCCAGCTGTGAGATACCAGCTAACGAGCAGTACTTC | CASCEIPANEQYF
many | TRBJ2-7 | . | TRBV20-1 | TGCAGTGCTAGAGATCCTTACAGTCCCTACGAGCAGTACTTC | CSARDPYSPYEQYF
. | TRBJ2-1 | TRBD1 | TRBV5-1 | TGCGCCAGCAGTCCCTCAGGACAGGGTTCAAATGAGCAGTTCTTC | CASSPSGQGSNEQFF
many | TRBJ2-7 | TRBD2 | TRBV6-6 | TGTGCCAGCAGTTCTCCCACTAGCGGGGGATTCGACGAGCAGTACTTC | CASSSPTSGGFDEQYF
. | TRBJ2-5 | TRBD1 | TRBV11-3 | TGTGCCAGCAGCCGGACAGGGGTCTCAGAGGCCCAGTACTTC | CASSRTGVSEAQYF